Listed here are 24 T cell receptor beta chains from one sample, sequenced in a study of T-cell reconstitution after alpha-beta-depleted transplantation in children. Researchers prepared the TCRbeta library using unique molecular identifiers, the study reports. TCRdb independently ran MiXCR on the PCR reads; one entry per CDR3 protein. This sample yields about 540,000 distinct CDR3 sequences, of which approximately 20% are seen a single time; 3.3% belongs to the top ten. This material consisted of PBMCs from the stem cell graft donor, taken from the stem cell graft. The origin of the receptors is a human donor who donated a stem cell graft to a child with acute lymphoblastic leukemia.

The table lists this clonotype with a few counts. V is TRBV19 and J is TRBJ2-7; the D gene could be TRBD1 or TRBD2 (5 bases each). V dropped 8 bases and J dropped 0 bases, with 17 bases sitting between them. The CDR3 is made up of 15 amino acids. CDR1 is LNHDA and CDR2 is SQIVND in the germline V gene (reference sequence). The CDR3 sequence: CASAGDGLSSYEQYF. The CDR3, as DNA: TGTGCCAGTGCCGGGGACGGATTGAGCTCCTACGAGCAGTACTTC. Full variable domain (missing parts from reference TRBV19 and TRBJ2-7): DGGITQSPKYLFRKEGQNVTLSCEQNLNHDAMYWYRQDPGQGLRLIYYSQIVNDFQKGDIAEGYSVSREKKESFPLTVTSAQKNPTAFYLCASAGDGLSSYEQYFGPGTRLTVT.

As for this clonotype: At one end, the junction sequence differs from germline, possibly due to a read error. V gene TRBV20-1 combines with J gene TRBJ2-2; D is perhaps TRBD2 (5 bases). The CDR3 is made up of 15 amino acids. Germline V gives CDR1 DFQATT, CDR2 SNEGSKA (reference sequence). Written as DNA, the CDR3 is TGCAGTGCTAGAGACCTCCCCCGGTTCACCGGGGAGCTGTTTTTC. It specifies CSARDLPRFTGELFF.

The sample holds a few counts of this clonotype. The chain joins TRBV5-1 to TRBJ2-7, with D unresolved. There are 13 residues in the CDR3. Deletions cut 0 bases from V and 6 bases from J, with 10 bases between. Germline CDR1 and CDR2: SGHRS and YFSETQ. The CDR3 DNA reads TGCGCCAGCAGCTTGGGTCCAGGCGCCGAGCAGTACTTC. It yields the protein CASSLGPGAEQYF. Using reference TRBV5-1 and TRBJ2-7 for the parts outside the CDR3, the full variable domain is KAGVTQTPRYLIKTRGQQVTLSCSPISGHRSVSWYQQTPGQGLQFLFEYFSETQRNKGNFPGRFSGRQFSNSRSEMNVSTLELGDSALYLCASSLGPGAEQYFGPGTRLTVT.

The CDR3 loop is CASSPYTTRQGTSTEAFF. Here the CDR3 DNA reads TGTGCCAGCTCACCTTACACTACCAGACAGGGGACTTCCACTGAAGCTTTCTTT. V and J are TRBV18 and TRBJ1-1; 8 nucleotides agree with TRBD1. Germline V CDR1 and CDR2: KGHSH, LQKENI. The CDR3 runs to 18 residues. Unmatched junction bases numbered 16, after V lost 3 bases and J lost 4 bases.

This clonotype was counted only a few times. The chain carries TRBV27 and TRBJ1-5, with 8 bases fitting TRBD1. Trimming at V came to 5 bases and at J to 7 bases, leaving 16 bases not matched to a gene. This CDR3 contains 17 residues. Germline values: CDR1 MNHEY, CDR2 SMNVEV (reference sequence). CDR3 coding DNA: TGTGCCAGCAGTGCGTTCCGATTCGCAGGGGGCGGACAGCCCCAGCATTTT. This gives the protein CASSAFRFAGGGQPQHF.

The genes are TRBV7-9 and TRBJ2-7, with 12 nucleotides matching TRBD2. The V and J ends lost 3 bases and 3 bases, in that order; junction bases with no gene match: 9. This CDR3 contains 17 residues. Germline loops: CDR1 SEHNR, CDR2 FQNEAQ (reference sequence). DNA for the CDR3: TGTGCCAGCAGCTTCCTGTTCAAGACTAGCGGGAGCTACGAGCAGTACTTC. Its translation is CASSFLFKTSGSYEQYF.

The genes are TRBV10-2 and TRBJ2-7; 11 bases are a match to TRBD2. The CDR3 loop spans 14 amino acids. CDR1 and CDR2 (germline): WSHSY, SAAADI. V trimming: 4 bases; J trimming: 3 bases; junction bases outside the gene matches: 2. The CDR3 spells CASSGLAGIYEQYF. CDR3 in DNA: TGCGCCAGCAGTGGACTAGCGGGAATCTACGAGCAGTACTTC.

This clonotype has just a few counts. J is TRBJ2-1 and V is TRBV9; TRBD2 is a possible D gene (5 bases). With 0 bases removed from V and 7 bases from J, the gap between germline ends came to 14 bases. The CDR3 runs to 15 residues. The germline V gene encodes CDR1 SGDLS and CDR2 YYNGEE. The CDR3 reads CASSVGFNGDNEQFF. CDR3 coding DNA: TGTGCCAGCAGCGTAGGGTTTAACGGGGATAATGAGCAGTTCTTC.

The chain is built from TRBV12-3 or TRBV12-4 and TRBJ2-3; 9 nucleotides line up with TRBD1. V trimming: 7 bases; J trimming: 6 bases; junction bases outside the gene matches: 8. The CDR3 contains 14 residues. CDR3 residues: CASIRDRAMDTQYF. The CDR3 DNA reads as TGTGCCAGCATTAGGGACAGGGCCATGGATACGCAGTATTTT.

The J gene is TRBJ1-2, the V gene TRBV7-8; 8 bases match TRBD1. CDR1 is SGHVS, CDR2 FQNEAQ, per germline. This CDR3 is 16 amino acids long. Trimming took 1 base from V and 7 from J; bases not matched to a gene: 11. The CDR3 bases are TGTGCCAGCAGCTTAGGATGGAGAGATACAGGGGGTGGCTACACCTTC. Its translation: CASSLGWRDTGGGYTF. Complete variable domain (other parts from reference TRBV7-8 and TRBJ1-2): GAGVSQSPRYKVAKRGQDVALRCDPISGHVSLFWYQQALGQGPEFLTYFQNEAQLDKSGLPSDRFFAERPEGSVSTLKIQRTQQEDSAVYLCASSLGWRDTGGGYTFGSGTRLTVV.

The rearrangement joins TRBV6-6 to TRBJ1-1; D might be TRBD1 (5 bases). Germline V gene lookup returns CDR1 MNHNY and CDR2 SVGAGI (reference sequence). Trimming took off 2 bases at V and 9 bases at J, with 10 bases between the two ends. The CDR3 totals 12 residues. CDR3 sequence reads: CASSYGGDQAFF. The CDR3 DNA sequence: TGTGCCAGCAGTTACGGGGGTGACCAAGCTTTCTTT.

The CDR3 DNA reads as TGTGCCAGCTCACCTCAAACAGGGCGGGAGCAGCCCCAGCATTTT. It specifies CASSPQTGREQPQHF. The chain is built from TRBV18 and TRBJ1-5, with D perhaps TRBD1 (6 bases). This CDR3 comprises 15 residues. Trimming shortened V by 3 bases and J by 7 bases, and 16 bases separated the two germline ends. Germline lookup yields CDR1 KGHSH and CDR2 LQKENI.

The chain recombines TRBV20-1 with TRBJ2-6; D call uncertain. In germline, CDR1 is DFQATT, CDR2 SNEGSKA (reference sequence). Between the trimmed V and J ends, which lost 1 base and 2 bases, there was a span of 3 bases. The CDR3 runs 13 residues. CDR3 nucleotide sequence: TGCAGTGCTAGAGGGGCTGGGGCCAACGTCCTGACTTTC. Translated: CSARGAGANVLTF.

This clonotype occurred a few times. The chain joins TRBV5-1 to TRBJ2-5; a possible D gene is TRBD2 (6 bases). The CDR3 loop spans 13 amino acids. CDR1 SGHRS and CDR2 YFSETQ come from the germline V gene. Trimming pared 2 bases from V and 5 bases from J, leaving 10 bases between. CDR3 nucleotides: TGCGCCAGCAGCTTTAATGGAGGGGAGACCCAGTACTTC. This encodes CASSFNGGETQYF.

This clonotype was found a few times. The V and J genes are TRBV7-3 and TRBJ2-4, with 10 bases identical to TRBD1. CDR3 size: 16 residues. Germline CDR1 reads SGHTA; CDR2 reads FQGTGA. The J segment lost 0 bases and the V segment lost 5 bases, leaving 4 bases of the junction unmatched. CDR3 DNA: TGTGCCAGCAGCCCAGGACAGGGGGGAGCCAAAAACATTCAGTACTTC. Translating it yields CASSPGQGGAKNIQYF.

The V gene is TRBV9, the J gene TRBJ2-1; possibly TRBD1 for D (6 bases). This CDR3 is 16 amino acids long. Germline-derived CDR1 and CDR2 are SGDLS and YYNGEE. Trimming cost V 1 base and J 4 bases, with 15 bases left between them. The CDR3 DNA sequence: TGTGCCAGCAGCGTATATCTACAGGGCGATTACAATGAGCAGTTCTTC. As protein: CASSVYLQGDYNEQFF.

This clonotype came up a few times. CDR3 nucleotides: TGTGCCACCAGCGCGGGACTAGCGGGAAATGAGCAGTTCTTC. Protein product: CATSAGLAGNEQFF. The V and J genes are TRBV15 and TRBJ2-1, with 13 bases that match TRBD2. This CDR3 is built from 14 residues. The V gene's germline CDR1 is LNHNV and CDR2 YYDKDF (reference sequence). The J segment lost 7 bases and the V segment lost 5 bases, leaving 2 bases of the junction unmatched.

The J gene is TRBJ2-2, the V gene TRBV7-8; D is unresolved. The CDR3 loop spans 14 amino acids. Trimming removed 5 bases from V and 6 bases from J, with 13 bases in between. Looked up from germline, CDR1 is SGHVS and CDR2 is FQNEAQ. As DNA, the CDR3 is TGTGCCAGCAGCACTGGCTGGCACCCCGGGGAGCTGTTTTTT. It encodes CASSTGWHPGELFF.

This clonotype was detected a few times. This sequence joins TRBV6-1 and TRBJ2-7; D perhaps matches TRBD1 (7 bases). The CDR3 is made up of 14 amino acids. From germline, CDR1 is MNHNS and CDR2 SASEGT. The V gene lost 3 bases and the J gene lost 4 bases, with 13 bases spanning the gap. For the CDR3, the DNA is TGTGCCAGCAGTGAGGCAGGGGGGAATTACGAGCAGTACTTC. It translates to CASSEAGGNYEQYF.

The rearrangement links TRBV5-1 to TRBJ2-5; 9 bases are a match to TRBD1. The CDR3 contains 16 residues. Unmatched junction bases numbered 4, after V lost 0 bases and J lost 1 base. CDR1 is SGHRS, CDR2 YFSETQ, per germline. This CDR3 is CASSLGDRGAQETQYF. The CDR3 DNA follows: TGCGCCAGCAGCTTGGGAGACAGGGGGGCCCAAGAGACCCAGTACTTC.

Many counts were recorded for this clonotype. The chain uses TRBV3-1 and TRBJ1-1; D perhaps matches TRBD1 (5 bases). V was cut by 3 bases and J by 4 bases, with 18 bases left in between. Germline values: CDR1 LGHDT, CDR2 YNNKEL (reference sequence). This CDR3 has 16 amino acids. CDR3 bases: TGTGCCAGCAGCCACCGACAGCTCTTAATCTCCACTGAAGCTTTCTTT. Protein product: CASSHRQLLISTEAFF.

The gene calls are TRBV12-5 and TRBJ2-7; D is perhaps TRBD1 or TRBD2 (6 bases each). Germline CDR1 LGHNT, CDR2 FRNRAP. V was shortened by 11 bases and J by 5 bases, with 19 bases between the two germline ends. The CDR3 runs 13 residues. CDR3 residues: CASTGPPGDEQYF. CDR3 DNA: TGTGCTTCGACAGGCCCTCCGGGGGACGAGCAGTACTTC.

In its sample, this clonotype was seen many times. The rearrangement joins TRBV9 to TRBJ1-2; the D gene is possibly TRBD1 (6 bases). With 0 bases removed from V and 3 bases from J, the gap between germline ends came to 6 bases. This CDR3 is built from 13 residues. Germline loops: CDR1 SGDLS, CDR2 YYNGEE. The CDR3 loop reads CASSVGTDYGYTF. The CDR3 DNA follows: TGTGCCAGCAGCGTAGGGACAGACTATGGCTACACCTTC. Filled out from reference TRBV9 and TRBJ1-2, the complete variable domain reads DSGVTQTPKHLITATGQRVTLRCSPRSGDLSVYWYQQSLDQGLQFLIQYYNGEERAKGNILERFSAQQFPDLHSELNLSSLELGDSALYFCASSVGTDYGYTFGSGTRLTVV.

There are many counts of this clonotype. V gene TRBV12-3 or TRBV12-4 combines with J gene TRBJ1-1; the match to TRBD1 covers 8 bases. The CDR3 spans 15 residues. Trimming cost V 3 bases and J 1 base; bases outside gene matches: 4. The CDR3, as DNA: TGTGCCAGCAGTTTTGGGGGACAGGCGAACACTGAAGCTTTCTTT. Protein: CASSFGGQANTEAFF.